The rows below give T cell receptor beta chains drawn from one sample of a study of blood T cell repertoires in COVID-19. Here immunoSEQ multiplex PCR was the method, and the copy in TCRdb shows in-frame clones only, minus some. The repertoire holds 100,000 to 150,000 clones, around 81% seen once, with about 18% in the top ten. The sequenced sample was peripheral blood. Receptors originate from a man aged 25-40 years with COVID-19, enrolled during active disease. Each CDR3 is given with its conserved first and last residue. The D gene is left open where the match is weak. Clone size is shown for a subset of rows, as once, few, many or a class of expanded clone.

TRBJ1-2 - TRBV10-3 TRBD1 CAISEYLTEGLTGEFYGYTF TGTGCCATCAGTGAGTACCTGACAGAGGGCTTGACAGGGGAATTCTATGGCTACACCTTC
TRBJ2-2 many TRBV11-3 - CASSFVTGRAGELFF TGTGCCAGCAGCTTCGTGACAGGAAGGGCCGGGGAGCTGTTTTTT
TRBJ2-1 - TRBV5-1 TRBD2 CASSARPSGSSYNEQFF TGCGCCAGCAGCGCAAGGCCTAGCGGCAGCTCCTACAATGAGCAGTTCTTC
TRBJ2-1 - TRBV4-2 TRBD2 CASSQDRLAGAGGNEQFF TGTGCCAGCAGCCAAGATCGACTAGCGGGGGCTGGGGGCAATGAGCAGTTCTTC
TRBJ2-2 - TRBV9 - CASSVGTATGELFF TGTGCCAGCAGCGTAGGTACAGCCACCGGGGAGCTGTTTTTT
TRBJ2-1 - TRBV4-1 TRBD2 CASSARPGLADYNEQFF TGCGCCAGCAGCGCGAGGCCGGGACTAGCGGATTACAATGAGCAGTTCTTC
TRBJ2-2 - TRBV6-5 TRBD2 CASSYEASGYTGELFF TGTGCCAGCAGTTATGAGGCTAGCGGGTACACCGGGGAGCTGTTTTTT
TRBJ2-3 - TRBV3-1/TRBV3-2 TRBD2 CASSQEVAGVTDTQYF TGTGCCAGCAGCCAAGAGGTAGCGGGGGTCACAGATACGCAGTATTTT
TRBJ1-2 - TRBV28 TRBD1 CASRTGQGTYGYTF TGTGCCAGCAGAACGGGACAGGGGACCTATGGCTACACCTTC
TRBJ2-1 - TRBV30 - CAWSIGTTLGEQFF TGTGCCTGGAGTATAGGGACAACCTTGGGTGAGCAGTTCTTC
TRBJ1-5 - TRBV11-2 - CASSLSPGNQPQHF TGTGCCAGCAGCTTATCTCCAGGGAATCAGCCCCAGCATTTT
TRBJ1-2 once TRBV7-8 TRBD1 CASSLPPGQLFYGYTF TGTGCCAGCAGCTTACCTCCGGGACAGCTGTTCTATGGCTACACCTTC
TRBJ2-3 few TRBV24-1 TRBD1 CATSAASGTGGGDTQYF TGTGCCACCAGTGCCGCCTCCGGGACAGGGGGCGGAGATACGCAGTATTTT
TRBJ2-3 few TRBV6-5 TRBD2 CASSYLAGGVDTQYF TGTGCCAGCAGTTATCTAGCGGGGGGTGTTGATACGCAGTATTTT
TRBJ2-3 - TRBV5-4 - CASSPQGSTDTQYF TGTGCCAGCAGCCCGCAGGGAAGCACAGATACGCAGTATTTT
TRBJ1-2 - TRBV28 TRBD1 CASSSLGTGMPYGYTF TGTGCCAGCAGTTCCCTGGGGACAGGGATGCCCTATGGCTACACCTTC
TRBJ2-1 - TRBV6-5 TRBD1 CASVPGQYNEQFF TGTGCCAGCGTCCCGGGACAGTACAATGAGCAGTTCTTC
TRBJ2-7 once TRBV11-3 - CASSLAGWGYPYEQYF TGTGCCAGCAGCTTAGCGGGGTGGGGTTACCCCTACGAGCAGTACTTC
TRBJ2-1 - TRBV30 - CAWSPGLSYNEQFF TGTGCCTGGAGCCCGGGTCTCTCCTACAATGAGCAGTTCTTC
TRBJ1-5 - TRBV4-1 - CASSQRGISNQPQHF TGCGCCAGCAGCCAACGGGGAATCAGCAATCAGCCCCAGCATTTT
TRBJ2-7 - TRBV29-1 TRBD2 CSVGTSGYEQYF TGCAGCGTTGGGACTAGCGGCTACGAGCAGTACTTC
TRBJ1-4 - TRBV3-1/TRBV3-2 TRBD1 CASSHYRGPGGGNEKLFF TGTGCCAGCAGCCACTACAGGGGGCCCGGGGGCGGTAATGAAAAACTGTTTTTT
TRBJ1-1 - TRBV9 - CASSVRHSITEAFF TGTGCCAGCAGCGTAAGACATTCTATTACTGAAGCTTTCTTT
TRBJ1-2 - TRBV2 TRBD1 CASRGTGGISGYTF TGTGCCAGCAGGGGGACAGGGGGGATCTCGGGCTACACCTTC
TRBJ2-3 once TRBV11-3 - CASSFGPRGTQYF TGTGCCAGCAGCTTTGGCCCTAGAGGAACGCAGTATTTT
TRBJ1-2 few TRBV7-8 TRBD1 CASSSYRDRPYYGYTF TGTGCCAGCAGTTCATATCGGGACAGGCCCTACTATGGCTACACCTTC
TRBJ2-3 few TRBV9 TRBD2 CASSVGGLAPIADTQYF TGTGCCAGCAGCGTAGGGGGACTAGCTCCGATAGCAGATACGCAGTATTTT
TRBJ2-1 - TRBV4-1 TRBD2 CASSQGAAGGRKNEQFF TGCGCCAGCAGCCAAGGGGCAGCGGGGGGAAGAAAGAATGAGCAGTTCTTC
TRBJ2-3 - TRBV12-3/TRBV12-4 - CASSFTRDTQYF TGTGCCAGCAGCTTCACCCGGGATACGCAGTATTTT
TRBJ2-3 - TRBV11-3 - CASSFPDNTDTQYF TGTGCCAGCAGCTTTCCGGACAACACAGATACGCAGTATTTT
TRBJ1-6 - TRBV10-3 - CAITLGDHSPLHF TGTGCCATCACCTTGGGCGACCATTCACCCCTCCACTTT
TRBJ2-7 many TRBV6-6 TRBD1 CASSSQPGQVTHEQYF TGTGCCAGCAGCTCCCAACCTGGACAGGTCACCCACGAGCAGTACTTC
TRBJ2-5 - TRBV27 - CASSLSLQETQYF TGTGCCAGCAGTTTATCACTCCAAGAGACCCAGTACTTC
TRBJ2-7 - TRBV6-2/TRBV6-3 - CASSYEQTFPLEQYF TGTGCCAGCAGTTACGAACAGACATTCCCCCTCGAGCAGTACTTC
TRBJ2-1 - TRBV30 TRBD2 CAWSVSASGTAYNEQFF TGTGCCTGGAGTGTATCGGCTAGCGGGACCGCCTACAATGAGCAGTTCTTC
TRBJ1-2 - TRBV7-9 - CASSQEGAFYGYTF TGTGCCAGCAGCCAAGAAGGGGCGTTCTATGGCTACACCTTC
TRBJ1-5 - TRBV7-2 - CASSLWGGSNQPQHF TGTGCCAGCAGCTTGTGGGGAGGATCGAATCAGCCCCAGCATTTT